The sequence of this T cell receptor (beta chain) was determined in a study of response to subunit inactivated influenza vaccine. The V gene's germline CDR1 is LGHNA and CDR2 YSLEER. The V segment lost 2 bases and the J segment 4 bases; nucleotides outside the gene matches: 18. CDR3 length: 19 amino acids. MiXCR was run by TCRdb on the RT-PCR reads, yielding one entry per CDR3 protein. This sample carries 400,000 to 650,000 distinct CDR3 sequences, 7.2% of them seen once, and the ten largest clones take about 12%. Whole-study results and caveats: The authors suggested that every seasonal influenza vaccination recruits few new T cells.

This clonotype appeared a few times. The antigen is not known. Here the sequenced sample was PBMCs from blood, taken around 25 months after vaccination. V usage is TRBV4-3 and J usage is TRBJ2-3; 7 bases align to TRBD2. This receptor was taken from a man between 50 and 75 years old who received an inactivated influenza vaccine. Written as DNA, the CDR3 is TGCGCCAGCAGCCAAATGTCTGGCTCCTCCTACGCGGGGGCAGATACGCAGTATTTT. Translation: CASSQMSGSSYAGADTQYF.